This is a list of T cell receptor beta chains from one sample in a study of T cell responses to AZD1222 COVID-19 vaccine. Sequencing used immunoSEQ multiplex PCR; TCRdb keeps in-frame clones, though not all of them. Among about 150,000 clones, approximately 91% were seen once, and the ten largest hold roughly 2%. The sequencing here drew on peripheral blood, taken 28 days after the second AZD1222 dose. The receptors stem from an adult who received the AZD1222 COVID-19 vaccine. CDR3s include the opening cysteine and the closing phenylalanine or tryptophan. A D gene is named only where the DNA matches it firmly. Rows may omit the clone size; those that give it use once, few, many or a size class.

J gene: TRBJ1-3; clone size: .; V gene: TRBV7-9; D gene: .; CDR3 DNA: TGTGCCAGCAGCTTTCCCCTAGAGGCTGGAAACACCATATATTTT; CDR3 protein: CASSFPLEAGNTIYF
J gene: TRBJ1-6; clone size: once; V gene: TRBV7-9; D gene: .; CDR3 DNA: TGTGCCAGTGGCGCGGATCATAATTCACCCCTCCACTTT; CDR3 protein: CASGADHNSPLHF
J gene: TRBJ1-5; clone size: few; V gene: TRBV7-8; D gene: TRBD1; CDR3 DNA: TGTGCCAGCAGTTTTGGAACAGGGGGGAACAATCAGCCCCAGCATTTT; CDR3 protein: CASSFGTGGNNQPQHF
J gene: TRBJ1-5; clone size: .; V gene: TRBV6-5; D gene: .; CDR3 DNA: TGTGCCAGCAGTCTTTCTAATCAGCCCCAGCATTTT; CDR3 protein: CASSLSNQPQHF
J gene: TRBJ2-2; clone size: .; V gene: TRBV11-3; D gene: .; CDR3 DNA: TGTGCCAGCAGCTTAGTTCGTACCGGGGAGCTGTTTTTT; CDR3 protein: CASSLVRTGELFF
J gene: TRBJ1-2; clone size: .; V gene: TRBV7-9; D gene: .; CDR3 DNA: TGTGCCAGCAGCTCCGGGACTGGAAACTATGGCTACACCTTC; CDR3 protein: CASSSGTGNYGYTF
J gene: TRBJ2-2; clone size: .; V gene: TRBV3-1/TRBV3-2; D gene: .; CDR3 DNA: TGTGCCAGCAGCCAAGTCCGGGGGAACACCGGGGAGCTGTTTTTT; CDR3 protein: CASSQVRGNTGELFF
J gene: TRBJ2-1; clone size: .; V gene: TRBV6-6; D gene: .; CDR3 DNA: TGTGCCAGCAGTCCCTTTGGGGACAATGAGCAGTTCTTC; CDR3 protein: CASSPFGDNEQFF
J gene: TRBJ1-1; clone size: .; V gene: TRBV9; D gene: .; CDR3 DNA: TGTGCCAGCAGCGTAGCTCAGTACACTGAAGCTTTCTTT; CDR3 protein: CASSVAQYTEAFF
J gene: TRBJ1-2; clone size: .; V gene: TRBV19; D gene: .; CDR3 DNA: TGTGCCATTTATTCCCCCGGCAGGTGGGACTATGGCTACACCTTC; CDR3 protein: CAIYSPGRWDYGYTF
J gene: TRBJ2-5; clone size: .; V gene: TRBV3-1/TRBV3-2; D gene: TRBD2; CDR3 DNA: TGTGCCAGCAGCCAAGATCGGACTAGAGCTTTACAAGAGACCCAGTACTTC; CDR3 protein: CASSQDRTRALQETQYF
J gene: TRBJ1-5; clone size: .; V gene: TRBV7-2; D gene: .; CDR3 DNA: TGTGCCAGCAGCTTAGATGGCAATCAGCCCCAGCATTTT; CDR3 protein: CASSLDGNQPQHF
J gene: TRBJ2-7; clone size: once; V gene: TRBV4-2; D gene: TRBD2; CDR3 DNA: TGTGCCAGCAGCCAGGCGACTAGCGGGAGTAGCGAGCAGTACTTC; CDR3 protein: CASSQATSGSSEQYF
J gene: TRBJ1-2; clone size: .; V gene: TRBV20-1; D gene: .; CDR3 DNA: TGCAGTGCGCCCGAGGTGGATGGCTACACCTTC; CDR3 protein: CSAPEVDGYTF
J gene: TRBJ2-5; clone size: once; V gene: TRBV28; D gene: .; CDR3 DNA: TGTGCCAGCAGTTTAATGGTCGGGGTTCAAGAGACCCAGTACTTC; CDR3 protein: CASSLMVGVQETQYF
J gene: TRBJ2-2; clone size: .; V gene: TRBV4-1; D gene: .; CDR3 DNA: TGCGCCAGCAGCCAAGGACGAGACAGGTCCGGGGAGCTGTTTTTT; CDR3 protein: CASSQGRDRSGELFF
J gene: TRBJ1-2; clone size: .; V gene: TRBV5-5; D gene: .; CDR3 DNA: TGTGCCAGCAGCTCCGTGGGTCAGCGGAATACCTTC; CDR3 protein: CASSSVGQRNTF
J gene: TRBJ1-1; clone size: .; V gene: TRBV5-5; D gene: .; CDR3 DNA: TGTGCCAGCAGCCAAGAGCCGGGGGGGACTGAAGCTTTCTTT; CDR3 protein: CASSQEPGGTEAFF
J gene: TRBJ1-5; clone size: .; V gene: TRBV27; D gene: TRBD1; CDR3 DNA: TGTGCCAGCAGAAACAGGGGTCAGCCCCAGCATTTT; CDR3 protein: CASRNRGQPQHF
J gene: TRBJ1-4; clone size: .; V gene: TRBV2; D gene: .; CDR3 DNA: TGTGCCAGCACCCTGGACAGTGAAAAACTGTTTTTT; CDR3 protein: CASTLDSEKLFF
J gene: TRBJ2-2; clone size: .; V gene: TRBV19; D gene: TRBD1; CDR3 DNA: TGTGCCACCATCTCGGGACAGTACACCGGGGAGCTGTTTTTT; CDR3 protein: CATISGQYTGELFF